The 5 T cell receptor beta chains listed next were all sequenced from one sample in a study of blood T cell repertoires in COVID-19. TCRdb's table, derived via immunoSEQ multiplex PCR, lists solely in-frame clones and lacks some. The top ten clones hold 9.5% to 15% of a sample with 210,000 or so clones, more than 75% of them seen once. The sample taken for sequencing was peripheral blood. These receptors were taken from a woman aged 40 to 50 with acute or convalescent COVID-19.

The rearrangement joins TRBV25-1 to TRBJ1-5; tentative D call: TRBD1 (6 bases). Germline V gene lookup returns CDR1 MGHDK and CDR2 SYGVNS. The length of the CDR3 is 14 residues. The V end was cut by 3 bases, the J end by 6 bases, with 12 bases between. The DNA for the CDR3 is TGTGCCAGCAGTGACTGGGGGCAGGGTCAGCCCCAGCATTTT. Amino acid sequence: CASSDWGQGQPQHF.

This clone has more than one count but fewer than ten. The V and J genes are TRBV5-6 and TRBJ2-5, with 11 bases aligning to TRBD1. J was trimmed by 5 bases and V by 2 bases; bases with no gene match: 14. This CDR3 is built from 18 residues. The V gene's germline CDR1 is SGHDT and CDR2 YYEEEE. CDR3 protein: CASSFSGTGGGVGETQYF. In DNA, the CDR3 is TGTGCCAGCAGCTTCTCCGGGACAGGGGGTGGAGTAGGGGAGACCCAGTACTTC.

V is TRBV27 and J is TRBJ1-1; TRBD1 is a possible D gene (5 bases). This CDR3 has 14 residues. V lost 6 bases to trimming and J lost 1 base, with 12 bases between them. Germline V gene lookup returns CDR1 MNHEY and CDR2 SMNVEV (reference sequence). In nucleotides, the CDR3 is TGTGCCAGCAGAGAGAGACAGCAGAACACTGAAGCTTTCTTT. Translated: CASRERQQNTEAFF.

V gene TRBV6-5 combines with J gene TRBJ2-3, with D possibly being TRBD2 (6 bases). Trimming removed 5 bases at V and 0 bases at J, with 12 bases between. The CDR3 is 15 residues long. Germline values: CDR1 MNHEY, CDR2 SVGAGI. Here the CDR3 reads CASSLGLRSTDTQYF. As DNA, the CDR3 is TGTGCCAGCAGTCTGGGACTCCGAAGCACAGATACGCAGTATTTT.

The V gene is TRBV3-1 (or the pseudogene TRBV3-2), the J gene TRBJ2-7; TRBD1 aligns across 10 bases. V trimming: 1 base; J trimming: 4 bases; junction bases outside the gene matches: 4. This CDR3 comprises 15 residues. The germline V gene encodes CDR1 LGHDT and CDR2 YNNKEL (reference sequence). This chain's CDR3 is CASSQAGTGAYEQYF. Here the CDR3 DNA reads TGTGCCAGCAGCCAAGCCGGGACAGGGGCTTACGAGCAGTACTTC.